Here is one T cell receptor beta chain with its context. This clone's antigen is unknown. The input lacks base qualities; no much larger clone sits a single base away. The immunoSEQ Assay, a bias-controlled multiplex PCR, was used to amplify TCRbeta CDR3 regions from genomic DNA. In the source study's methods: The number of nucleated cells in each sample was estimated from the amplification of reference gene primers within the assay. To quantify the absolute abundance of each unique TCRbeta CDR3 rearrangement, sequence reads were collapsed and filtered. For each sample, productive Simpson clonality was calculated as the square root of Simpson's diversity index over productive rearrangements. TCRdb took this table from immuneACCESS and kept in-frame rearrangements with V and J called. Such tables lack part of the clones; where checked against another copy, unresolved V genes explain under half of the gap, and the rest is unexplained. The V and J calls and clone size come from that table; D and trimming were worked out from the DNA. The table for this sample lists 300,000 to 350,000 clones; around 90% of them were counted only once. The top ten hold over 4.5% of the sample.

These data are taken from a study of blood T cell repertoires in COVID-19 (dated by TCRdb to 2018 to 2020). Broadly, across the study: The collaborator samples originated in the United States, Italy and Spain and spanned the acute and convalescent phases of COVID-19. The prospective study material was composed of cDNA or gDNA derived from T cells, B-cell-depleted T cells, or PBMCs. Subjects who had been exposed to COVID-19, were actively infected with it, or had recovered from it provided the deeply sampled blood TCRbeta repertoires that made up the dataset. The repertoires were released in a freely available public database meant as a resource for research on the immune response to SARS-CoV-2. Samples were obtained from the ongoing ImmuneRACE study (first 160 participants) and from roughly 1,300 subjects provided by 6 global collaborators. Nearly every sample came with metadata listing a de-identified subject ID, COVID-19 status, age in years and sex. Where available, HLA class I and class II types were taken from metadata supplied by the sample provider and were not determined by assay-based typing. The study at large found these results: How much clinical and demographic metadata was included differed by source and by participant, and the metadata was provided uncurated.

The CDR3 measures 15 amino acids from cysteine to phenylalanine. Only the CDR3 portion is preserved as DNA: 45 bases, with reading frame beginning at the first base. The germline V gene (reference sequence) gives CDR1 as SEHNR and CDR2 as FQNEAQ. Compared with germline, V lacks 5 bases and J lacks 4 bases; bases without a gene match: 4. Participants in the prospective study were enrolled through a virtual design, were aged roughly 18 to 100 years, and lived in 24 United States geographic areas. Cohort assignment in the prospective study relied on participant-reported clinical history from a screening survey and a study questionnaire. Recovered participants in ImmuneRACE Cohort 3 were defined by two consecutive negative NP/OP PCR tests, clearance by a healthcare professional, or resolution of symptoms. In the prospective study, whole blood, serum and a nasopharyngeal or oropharyngeal swab were collected from each participant by mobile phlebotomists. Participants in the prospective study had the option to provide additional blood draws and questionnaires over an approximately two-month period. Prospective study blood samples were shipped either frozen or at room temperature before DNA extraction.

Material: PBMCs or T cells enriched from blood (not recorded which). This sequence was found in a man aged 25-40 years who had recovered from COVID-19. Rearrangement joined TRBV7-9 to TRBJ2-1; 11 nucleotides in the junction match TRBD1. The CDR3 protein: CASSVDRGRYNEQFF. At the DNA level, the sequence is TGTGCCAGCAGCGTGGACAGGGGGCGATACAATGAGCAGTTCTTC.